A selection of T cell receptor beta chains follows, all from one sample in a study of blood T cells in healthy people across ages. TCRdb re-called the 5' RACE reads with MiXCR, one entry per CDR3 protein. The table lists around 900,000 distinct CDR3 sequences, more than 25% of them singletons, with 15% to 20% in the top ten. Source material: blood. The receptor set was obtained from a woman aged 80 or over in good health. The CDR3 runs from the conserved cysteine through the conserved F or W. A D gene is named only where the DNA matches it firmly. Size is omitted from some rows. Given values are once, few, many or a class for expanded clones.

TRBV2	TRBJ2-1	many	TRBD2	CASSGLAGGYNEQFF	TGTGCCAGCAGTGGACTAGCGGGGGGCTACAATGAGCAGTTCTTC
TRBV7-8	TRBJ2-7	few	NA	CASSLTTQGYEQYF	TGTGCCAGCAGCCTTACGACTCAGGGCTACGAGCAGTACTTC
TRBV21-1	TRBJ2-7	many	NA	CASTRWTSGSYEQYF	TGTGCCAGCACCAGGTGGACTAGCGGCTCCTACGAGCAGTACTTC
TRBV6-2/TRBV6-3	TRBJ2-5	NA	NA	CASKNLGVGTQYF	TGTGCCAGCAAAAACCTAGGGGTAGGGACCCAGTACTTC
TRBV24-1	TRBJ2-3	many	NA	CAAAGTLDTQYF	TGTGCCGCCGCGGGGACGCTGGATACGCAGTATTTT
TRBV24-1	TRBJ2-5	NA	NA	CATSYLETQYF	TGTGCCACCAGTTACCTTGAGACCCAGTACTTC
TRBV5-8	TRBJ2-5	few	NA	CASSLPGRKTQYF	TGTGCCAGCAGCTTACCTGGGCGGAAGACCCAGTACTTC
TRBV13	TRBJ1-2	NA	NA	CASSTRTAGYTF	TGTGCCAGCAGCACACGGACAGCCGGCTACACCTTC
TRBV30	TRBJ2-3	NA	TRBD2	CAWSVTGGTDTQYF	TGTGCCTGGAGTGTAACGGGGGGGACAGATACGCAGTATTTT
TRBV7-2	TRBJ1-1	many	NA	CASSPPGTRNTEAFF	TGTGCCAGCAGCCCCCCCGGGACACGGAACACTGAAGCTTTCTTT
TRBV10-2	TRBJ1-1	few	NA	CASSEWSEAFF	TGCGCCAGCAGTGAGTGGAGTGAAGCTTTCTTT
TRBV25-1	TRBJ1-2	many	NA	CASSEQIGLGGYTF	TGTGCCAGCAGTGAACAAATAGGGTTGGGTGGCTACACCTTC
TRBV20-1	TRBJ2-7	NA	TRBD2	CSASKAGGCFSSYNEQYF	TGCAGTGCTAGCAAAGCGGGGGGCTGCTTCAGCTCCTACAATGAGCAGTACTTC
TRBV6-6	TRBJ2-2	few	TRBD1	CASSSPMDRTNTGELFF	TGTGCCAGCAGCTCACCTATGGACAGGACGAACACCGGGGAGCTGTTTTTT
TRBV11-2	TRBJ1-1	few	NA	CASSSGWITEAFF	TGTGCCAGCAGCTCAGGGTGGATTACTGAAGCTTTCTTT
TRBV7-9	TRBJ2-2	few	TRBD1	CASSPDRANTGELFF	TGTGCCAGCAGCCCCGACAGGGCGAACACCGGGGAGCTGTTTTTT
TRBV2	TRBJ2-3	NA	NA	CASSEEVAPDTQYF	TGTGCCAGCAGTGAAGAGGTGGCGCCAGATACGCAGTATTTT
TRBV20-1	TRBJ2-5	many	NA	CSAGNPAGSTLETQYF	TGCAGTGCTGGGAACCCAGCGGGCTCTACTTTAGAGACCCAGTACTTC
TRBV7-2	TRBJ1-5	NA	NA	CASSSWGLNQPQHF	TGTGCCAGCAGCTCCTGGGGGCTCAATCAGCCCCAGCATTTT
TRBV7-3	TRBJ2-1	NA	TRBD2	CASSLRGTSGNNEQFF	TGTGCCAGCAGCTTAAGGGGTACTAGCGGGAACAATGAGCAGTTCTTC
TRBV7-8	TRBJ2-2	NA	NA	CASTRTGGGVNTGELFF	TGTGCCAGCACCCGAACAGGGGGGGGCGTGAACACCGGGGAGCTGTTTTTT
TRBV14	TRBJ2-5	NA	NA	CASSPQAGLQETQYF	TGTGCCAGCAGCCCCCAGGCGGGGCTCCAAGAGACCCAGTACTTC
TRBV7-9	TRBJ2-7	many	NA	CASSFPAGQITYEQYF	TGTGCCAGCAGCTTTCCCGCGGGACAGATAACCTACGAGCAGTACTTC
TRBV27	TRBJ2-5	NA	NA	CASSTQGDGETQYF	TGTGCCAGCAGTACCCAGGGAGACGGGGAGACCCAGTACTTC
TRBV24-1	TRBJ2-3	NA	NA	CATSVPNLRDTQYF	TGTGCCACCAGTGTCCCGAACCTCCGGGATACGCAGTATTTT
TRBV27	TRBJ2-1	few	TRBD2	CASSSSGGLLSSYNEQFF	TGTGCCAGCAGTTCTAGCGGGGGGTTACTTAGCTCCTACAATGAGCAGTTCTTC
TRBV6-1	TRBJ2-5	many	NA	CASSEGGWKETQYF	TGTGCCAGCAGTGAAGGGGGGTGGAAAGAGACCCAGTACTTC
TRBV7-9	TRBJ2-7	many	TRBD1	CASSLVAGGEQYF	TGTGCCAGCAGCTTAGTGGCAGGGGGAGAGCAGTACTTC
TRBV11-2	TRBJ1-2	NA	NA	CASSQPPAPHYGYTF	TGTGCCAGCAGCCAGCCGCCGGCCCCCCACTATGGCTACACCTTC
TRBV11-2	TRBJ2-2	NA	NA	CASSLKAYPGELFF	TGTGCCAGCAGCTTAAAGGCCTATCCCGGGGAGCTGTTTTTT
TRBV6-5	TRBJ2-5	many	NA	CASRQGSGKTQYF	TGTGCCAGCAGGCAGGGGTCGGGGAAGACCCAGTACTTC
TRBV3-1	TRBJ2-3	many	NA	CASNFGRDTQYF	TGTGCCAGCAATTTCGGACGAGATACGCAGTATTTT
TRBV14	TRBJ1-2	NA	TRBD1	CASSQDQTGAYGYTF	TGTGCCAGCAGCCAAGATCAGACAGGGGCCTATGGCTACACCTTC
TRBV21-1	TRBJ2-3	NA	NA	CASSTRTVTFSTDTQYF	TGTGCCAGCAGCACGAGGACAGTTACTTTTAGCACAGATACGCAGTATTTT
TRBV7-2	TRBJ2-7	many	NA	CASSKAGGTAGEQYF	TGTGCCAGCAGTAAAGCCGGAGGGACCGCGGGCGAGCAGTACTTC
TRBV2	TRBJ2-4	NA	TRBD2	CASSEGVSGGQNIQYF	TGTGCCAGCAGTGAAGGTGTCAGCGGGGGACAAAACATTCAGTACTTC
TRBV10-1	TRBJ2-7	NA	NA	CASSSGTPLYEQYF	TGCGCCAGCAGCTCAGGGACTCCGCTCTACGAGCAGTACTTC
TRBV6-2/TRBV6-3	TRBJ2-2	NA	NA	CASSYSSRGVTGELFF	TGTGCCAGCAGTTACTCTAGCAGGGGGGTCACCGGGGAGCTGTTTTTT
TRBV4-3	TRBJ2-4	NA	TRBD2	CASSLRRTSGPMGLAKNIQYF	TGCGCCAGCAGCCTCCGAAGGACTAGCGGTCCTATGGGGTTAGCCAAAAACATTCAGTACTTC
TRBV7-8	TRBJ2-1	many	NA	CASSFRLGQGYEQFF	TGTGCCAGCAGCTTCAGACTGGGGCAGGGATATGAGCAGTTCTTC
TRBV19	TRBJ2-7	NA	TRBD2	CASSLLAGGRYEQYF	TGTGCCAGTAGTTTACTAGCGGGGGGGCGCTACGAGCAGTACTTC
TRBV6-2/TRBV6-3	TRBJ2-2	once	NA	CASSPGSQLTTGELFF	TGTGCCAGCAGTCCGGGCTCGCAATTAACCACCGGGGAGCTGTTTTTT
TRBV5-1	TRBJ2-7	NA	NA	CASSLLGLEQYF	TGCGCCAGCAGCTTGTTGGGTTTAGAGCAGTACTTC
TRBV9	TRBJ2-1	many	TRBD2	CASSVAETSGGRQFF	TGTGCCAGCAGCGTAGCTGAAACTAGCGGGGGGAGGCAGTTCTTC